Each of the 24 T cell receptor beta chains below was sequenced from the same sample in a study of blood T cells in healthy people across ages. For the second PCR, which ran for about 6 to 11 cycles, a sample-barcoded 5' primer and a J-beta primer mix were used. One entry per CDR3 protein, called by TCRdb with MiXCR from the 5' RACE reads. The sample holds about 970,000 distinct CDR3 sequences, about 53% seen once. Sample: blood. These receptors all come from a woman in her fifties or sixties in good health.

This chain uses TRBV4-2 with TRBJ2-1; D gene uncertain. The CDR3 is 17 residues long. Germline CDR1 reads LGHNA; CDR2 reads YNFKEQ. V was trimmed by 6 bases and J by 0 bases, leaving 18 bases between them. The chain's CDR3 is CASRMGSGLSSYNEQFF. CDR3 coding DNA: TGTGCCAGCAGAATGGGATCCGGCCTGAGCTCCTACAATGAGCAGTTCTTC.

CDR3 protein: CASSDNRATYGYTF. The CDR3 region has the DNA TGTGCCAGCAGTGACAACCGGGCAACCTATGGCTACACCTTC. The chain combines TRBV2 with TRBJ1-2; D is unclear. CDR1 SNHLY and CDR2 FYNNEI come from the germline V gene. The CDR3 length is 14 residues. V was shortened by 3 bases and J by 4 bases, with 12 bases between the two germline ends.

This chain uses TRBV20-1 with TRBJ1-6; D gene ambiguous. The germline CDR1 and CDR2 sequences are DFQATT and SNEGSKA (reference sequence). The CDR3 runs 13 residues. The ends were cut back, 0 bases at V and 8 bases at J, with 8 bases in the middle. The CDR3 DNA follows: TGCAGTGCTAGAGATCTCATTCATTCACCCCTCCACTTT. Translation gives CSARDLIHSPLHF.

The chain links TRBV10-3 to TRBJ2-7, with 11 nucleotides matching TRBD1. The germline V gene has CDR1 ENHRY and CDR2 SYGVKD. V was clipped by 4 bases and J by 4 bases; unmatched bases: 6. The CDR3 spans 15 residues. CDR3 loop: CAISASDRGLYEQYF. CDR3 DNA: TGTGCCATCAGTGCCTCGGACAGGGGGCTGTACGAGCAGTACTTC.

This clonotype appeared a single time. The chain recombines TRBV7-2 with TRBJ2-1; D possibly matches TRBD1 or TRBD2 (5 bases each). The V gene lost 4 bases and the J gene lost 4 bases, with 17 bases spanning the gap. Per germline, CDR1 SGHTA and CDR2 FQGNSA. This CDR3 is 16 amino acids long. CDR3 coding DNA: TGTGCCAGCAGCTCCCGGCCCGGGACGGAGTACAATGAGCAGTTCTTC. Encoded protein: CASSSRPGTEYNEQFF.

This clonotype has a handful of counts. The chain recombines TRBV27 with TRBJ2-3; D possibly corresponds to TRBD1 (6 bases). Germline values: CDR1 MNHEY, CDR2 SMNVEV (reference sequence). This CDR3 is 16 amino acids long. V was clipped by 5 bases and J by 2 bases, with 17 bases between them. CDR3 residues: CASSRQGWYDTDTQYF. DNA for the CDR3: TGTGCCAGCAGTCGGCAGGGGTGGTACGACACAGATACGCAGTATTTT.

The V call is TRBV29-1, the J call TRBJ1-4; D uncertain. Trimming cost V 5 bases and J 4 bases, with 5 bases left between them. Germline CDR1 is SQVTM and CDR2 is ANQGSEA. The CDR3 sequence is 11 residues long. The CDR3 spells CSVSSNEKLFF. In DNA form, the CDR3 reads TGCAGCGTTTCAAGTAATGAAAAACTGTTTTTT.

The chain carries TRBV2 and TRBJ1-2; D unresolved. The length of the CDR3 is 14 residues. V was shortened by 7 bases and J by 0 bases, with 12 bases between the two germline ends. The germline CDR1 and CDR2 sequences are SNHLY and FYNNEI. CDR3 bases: TGTGCCAGCACCCTCGAAGGCCCTAACTATGGCTACACCTTC. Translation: CASTLEGPNYGYTF.

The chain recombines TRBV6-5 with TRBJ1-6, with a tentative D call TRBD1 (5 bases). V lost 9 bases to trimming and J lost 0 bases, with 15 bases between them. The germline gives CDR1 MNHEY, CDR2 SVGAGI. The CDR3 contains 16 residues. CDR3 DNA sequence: TGTGCCAGGGGACGTAGGGGATCCTCCTATAATTCACCCCTCCACTTT. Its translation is CARGRRGSSYNSPLHF.

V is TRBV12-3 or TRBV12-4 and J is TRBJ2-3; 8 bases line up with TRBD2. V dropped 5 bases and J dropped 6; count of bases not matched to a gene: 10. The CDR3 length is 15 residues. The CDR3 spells CASSRIRGGTDTQYF. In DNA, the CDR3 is TGTGCCAGCAGTCGGATTCGGGGGGGGACGGATACGCAGTATTTT.

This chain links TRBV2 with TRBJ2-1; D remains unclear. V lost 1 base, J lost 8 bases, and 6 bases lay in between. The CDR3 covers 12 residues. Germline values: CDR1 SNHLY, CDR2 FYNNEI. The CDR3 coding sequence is TGTGCCAGCAGTGAAGGGAGCTATGAGCAGTTCTTC. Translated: CASSEGSYEQFF.

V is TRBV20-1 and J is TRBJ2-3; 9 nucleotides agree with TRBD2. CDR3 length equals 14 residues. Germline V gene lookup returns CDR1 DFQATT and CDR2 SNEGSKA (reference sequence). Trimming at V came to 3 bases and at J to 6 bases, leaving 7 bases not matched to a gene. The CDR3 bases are TGCAGTGCTAGTGATCTAGCGGGAATGGATACGCAGTATTTT. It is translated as CSASDLAGMDTQYF.

The CDR3 nucleotides are TGCGCCAGCAGCCAAGATTGGGCCCTCGGCAATGAGCAGTACTTC. Amino acid sequence: CASSQDWALGNEQYF. The J gene is TRBJ2-1, the V gene TRBV4-1; D gene unclear. The closer fit of TRBJ2-7 to the DNA end suggests the J call may be wrong. The CDR3 has 15 amino acids. The germline V gene encodes CDR1 MGHRA and CDR2 YSYEKL.

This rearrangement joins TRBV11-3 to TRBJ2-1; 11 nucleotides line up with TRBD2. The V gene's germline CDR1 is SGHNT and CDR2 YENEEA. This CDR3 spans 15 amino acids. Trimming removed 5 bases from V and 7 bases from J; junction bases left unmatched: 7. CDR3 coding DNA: TGTGCCAGCAGCGTCCGGACTAGCGGGCTAAATGAGCAGTTCTTC. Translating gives CASSVRTSGLNEQFF.

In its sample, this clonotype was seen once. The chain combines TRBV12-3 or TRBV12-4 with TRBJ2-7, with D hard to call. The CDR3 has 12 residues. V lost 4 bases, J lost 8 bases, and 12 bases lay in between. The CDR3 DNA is TGTGCCAGCAGTTCCGCCTCCTATAAGCAGTACTTC. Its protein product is CASSSASYKQYF.

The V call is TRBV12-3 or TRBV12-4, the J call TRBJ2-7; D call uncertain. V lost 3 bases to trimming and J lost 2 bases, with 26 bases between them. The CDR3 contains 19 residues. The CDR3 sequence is CASSLAQHTKTRRAYEQYF. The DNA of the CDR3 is TGTGCCAGCAGTTTGGCCCAACACACCAAAACGAGAAGGGCCTACGAGCAGTACTTC.

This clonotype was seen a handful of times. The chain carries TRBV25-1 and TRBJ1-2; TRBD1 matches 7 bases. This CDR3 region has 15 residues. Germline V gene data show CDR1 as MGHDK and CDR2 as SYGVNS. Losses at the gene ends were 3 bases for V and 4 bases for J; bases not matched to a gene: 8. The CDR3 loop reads CASSDYTGDRYGYTF. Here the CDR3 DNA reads TGTGCCAGCAGTGATTATACAGGGGACCGCTATGGCTACACCTTC.

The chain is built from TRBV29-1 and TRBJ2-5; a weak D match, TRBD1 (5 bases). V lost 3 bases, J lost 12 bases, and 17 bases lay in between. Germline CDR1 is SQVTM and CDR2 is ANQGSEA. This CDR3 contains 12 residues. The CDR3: CSVDEITGVEYF. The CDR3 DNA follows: TGCAGCGTTGATGAAATTACAGGAGTGGAGTACTTC. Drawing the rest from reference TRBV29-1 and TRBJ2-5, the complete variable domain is SAVISQKPSRDICQRGTSLTIQCQVDSQVTMMFWYRQQPGQSLTLIATANQGSEATYESGFVIDKFPISRPNLTFSTLTVSNMSPEDSSIYLCSVDEITGVEYFGPGTRLLVL.

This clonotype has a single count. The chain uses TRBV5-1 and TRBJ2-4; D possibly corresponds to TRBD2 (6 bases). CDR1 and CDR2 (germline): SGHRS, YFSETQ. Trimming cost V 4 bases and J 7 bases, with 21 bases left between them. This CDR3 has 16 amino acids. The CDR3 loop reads CASSHGTGGMGNIQYF. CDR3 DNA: TGCGCCAGCAGCCATGGGACTGGCGGGATGGGGAACATTCAGTACTTC. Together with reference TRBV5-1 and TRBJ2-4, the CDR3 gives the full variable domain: KAGVTQTPRYLIKTRGQQVTLSCSPISGHRSVSWYQQTPGQGLQFLFEYFSETQRNKGNFPGRFSGRQFSNSRSEMNVSTLELGDSALYLCASSHGTGGMGNIQYFGAGTRLSVL.

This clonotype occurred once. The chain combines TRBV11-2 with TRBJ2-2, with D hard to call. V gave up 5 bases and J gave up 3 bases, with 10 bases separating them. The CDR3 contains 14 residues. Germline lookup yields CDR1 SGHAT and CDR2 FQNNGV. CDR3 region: CASSKTGHTGELFF. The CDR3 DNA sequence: TGTGCCAGCAGCAAGACCGGGCACACCGGGGAGCTGTTTTTT. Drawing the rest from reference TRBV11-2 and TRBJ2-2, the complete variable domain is EAGVAQSPRYKIIEKRQSVAFWCNPISGHATLYWYQQILGQGPKLLIQFQNNGVVDDSQLPKDRFSAERLKGVDSTLKIQPAKLEDSAVYLCASSKTGHTGELFFGEGSRLTVL.

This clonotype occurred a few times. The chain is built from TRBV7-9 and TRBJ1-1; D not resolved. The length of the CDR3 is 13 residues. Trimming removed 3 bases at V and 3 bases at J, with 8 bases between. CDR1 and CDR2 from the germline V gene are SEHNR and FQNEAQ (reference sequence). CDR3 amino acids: CASSFVRDTEAFF. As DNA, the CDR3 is TGTGCCAGCAGCTTCGTTCGGGACACTGAAGCTTTCTTT.

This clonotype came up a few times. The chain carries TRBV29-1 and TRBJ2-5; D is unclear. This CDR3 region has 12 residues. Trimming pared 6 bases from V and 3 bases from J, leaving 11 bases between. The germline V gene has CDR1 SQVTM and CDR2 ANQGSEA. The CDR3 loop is CSVRHPEETQYF. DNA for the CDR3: TGCAGCGTGCGACATCCCGAAGAGACCCAGTACTTC.

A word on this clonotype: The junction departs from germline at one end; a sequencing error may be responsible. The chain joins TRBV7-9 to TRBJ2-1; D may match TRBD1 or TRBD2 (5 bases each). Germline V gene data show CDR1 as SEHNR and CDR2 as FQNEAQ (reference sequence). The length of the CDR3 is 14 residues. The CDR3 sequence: CASTLTGALGEQFF. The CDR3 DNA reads TGTGCCAGCACCTTAACCGGGGCCCTGGGTGAGCAGTTCTTC.

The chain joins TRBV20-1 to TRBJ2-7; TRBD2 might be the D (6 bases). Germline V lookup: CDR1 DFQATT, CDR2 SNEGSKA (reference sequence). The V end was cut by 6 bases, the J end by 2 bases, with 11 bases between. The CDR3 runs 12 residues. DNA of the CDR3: TGCAGTGCGACGGAGGGGCCCTACGAGCAGTACTTC. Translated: CSATEGPYEQYF.